This T cell receptor (beta chain) was captured in a study of technical replicates of blood from a handful of donors. The CDR3 consists of 14 residues. Germline V gives CDR1 MNHNY, CDR2 SVGAGI (reference sequence). After removal of 3 bases from V and 6 bases from J, the junction contained 4 bases not matched to a gene. Here immunoSEQ multiplex PCR was the method, and the copy in TCRdb shows in-frame clones only, minus some. The sample has approximately 70,000 clones; 92% are singletons. The clonotype originates from a human donor in good health. The sequencing input was T cells isolated from PBMCs. This rearrangement joins TRBV6-6 to TRBJ2-3; 9 bases are shared with TRBD1. The CDR3, as DNA: TGTGCCAGCAGTTATACAGGGGGCCGGGATACGCAGTATTTT. Translated: CASSYTGGRDTQYF.